The following is a TCR beta chain sequence with its context. Its specificity is unknown. The data originate from a study of monozygotic twins with inflammatory bowel disease. The authors isolated total RNA from whole blood without sorting T cells. Points from the study as a whole: TCRbeta inverse Simpson diversity was decreased in IBD patients versus healthy co-twins. Added variability in patient repertoires may stem from differing immunosuppressive treatments.

Making each TCR library took roughly 3,200 ng of total RNA. TCRdb derives one entry per CDR3 protein from the 5' RACE reads, leaving out DNA. Its clone listing holds about 160,000 distinct CDR3 sequences. The CDR3 length is 17 residues. Germline CDR1 is SGHRS and CDR2 is YFSETQ. Sequencing was performed on blood. The chain is built from TRBV5-1 and TRBJ1-3. This TCR was recovered from a human donor with ulcerative colitis or Crohn's disease, or a healthy co-twin of an affected twin (not recorded which). The chain's CDR3 is CASSLGNSASSGNTIYF.